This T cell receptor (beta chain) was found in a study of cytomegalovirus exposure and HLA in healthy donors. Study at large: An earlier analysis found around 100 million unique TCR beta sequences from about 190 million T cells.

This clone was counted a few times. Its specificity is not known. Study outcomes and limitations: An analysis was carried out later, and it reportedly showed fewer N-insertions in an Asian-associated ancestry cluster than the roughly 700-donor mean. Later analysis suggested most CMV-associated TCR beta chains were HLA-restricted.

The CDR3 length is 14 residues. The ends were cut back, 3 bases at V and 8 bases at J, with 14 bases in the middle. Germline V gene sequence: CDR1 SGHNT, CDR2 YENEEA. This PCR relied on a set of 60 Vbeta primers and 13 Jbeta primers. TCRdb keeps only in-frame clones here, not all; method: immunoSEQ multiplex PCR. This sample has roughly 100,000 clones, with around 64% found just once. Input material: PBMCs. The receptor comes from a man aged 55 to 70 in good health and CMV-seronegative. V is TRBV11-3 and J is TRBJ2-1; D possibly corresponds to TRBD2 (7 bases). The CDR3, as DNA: TGTGCCAGCAGCTTGGGGGGGCCTCAAGATGAGCAGTTCTTC. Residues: CASSLGGPQDEQFF.